This T cell receptor beta chain was captured by sequencing in a study of cytomegalovirus exposure and HLA in healthy donors. Whole-study context: Counted in an early data release were about 86 million unique TCRs from HLA-typed donors.

Both 60 Vbeta primers and 13 Jbeta primers went into the PCR. Libraries were prepared by immunoSEQ multiplex PCR; TCRdb keeps only in-frame clonotypes and omits some of them. The sample shows roughly 150,000 clones, approximately 80% of them seen only once. Regarding the study as a whole: Presence/absence analyses treated sequencing depth as roughly uniform across donors.

This CDR3 region has 16 residues. Trimming shortened V by 0 bases and J by 5 bases, and 14 bases separated the two germline ends. The germline CDR1 and CDR2 sequences are SGHDN and FVKESK. As for this clone: What it binds is not known.

The material sequenced was PBMCs. V and J are TRBV14 and TRBJ1-5; no reliable D call. The source is a boy younger than 10 in good health and CMV-seronegative. CDR3 in amino acids: CASSQESGDKDQPQHF. The CDR3 DNA sequence: TGTGCCAGCAGCCAAGAGTCCGGGGATAAGGATCAGCCCCAGCATTTT.